This T cell receptor (beta chain) was sequenced for a study of PD-1 blockade in classical Hodgkin lymphoma. Study observations and caveats: Prior therapy or disease activity may underlie the repertoire differences, whose causes remain undefined.

The data were produced by immunoSEQ multiplex PCR, yet TCRdb's version contains in-frame clones alone and is incomplete. The table lists about 21,000 clones, approximately 94% of them singletons, with 4.5% to 6% in the top ten. Note on this clone: The antigen remains undetermined.

The sample's time point: newly diagnosed, previously untreated cHL patient sample. The clonotype was recovered from a human donor with classical Hodgkin lymphoma. Sequenced material: peripheral blood mononuclear cells (PBMCs).

The CDR3 region is CASSEGLNTEAFF. The CDR3 nucleotides are TGTGCCAGTAGTGAGGGGTTGAACACTGAAGCTTTCTTT. V usage is TRBV19 and J usage is TRBJ1-1; TRBD1 might be the D (5 bases). V dropped 5 bases and J dropped 0 bases, with 7 bases sitting between them. Germline loops: CDR1 LNHDA, CDR2 SQIVND (reference sequence). This CDR3 contains 13 residues.